The entry below gives a single T cell receptor beta chain sequence along with its context. Trimming took off 2 bases at V and 5 bases at J, with 10 bases between the two ends. Germline CDR1 is GTSNPN and CDR2 is SVGIG (reference sequence). The CDR3 spans 13 residues. The record originates from a study of blood T cell repertoires in COVID-19. The overall study: Collection of acute and convalescent COVID-19 samples took place in the United States, Italy and Spain. T cells, B-cell-depleted T cells, or PBMCs provided the cDNA or gDNA that served as material.

Per the study methods: How many nucleated cells were present was estimated from reference gene primer amplification. The method was immunoSEQ multiplex PCR; TCRdb's version includes in-frame clones alone and lacks a portion of them. The V and J calls and the clone size are those of that table, but D and trimming were determined from the DNA. In the table there are about 190,000 clones, 70% to 90% of which are singletons. The receptor was derived from a woman between 70 and 85 years old with active or convalescent COVID-19. The sequenced material came from peripheral blood. This chain uses TRBV30 with TRBJ1-5, with D possibly TRBD1 on 5 matching bases. In DNA form, the CDR3 reads TGTGCCTGGAGTCGGGGGGACGATCAGCCCCAGCATTTT. Protein product: CAWSRGDDQPQHF.